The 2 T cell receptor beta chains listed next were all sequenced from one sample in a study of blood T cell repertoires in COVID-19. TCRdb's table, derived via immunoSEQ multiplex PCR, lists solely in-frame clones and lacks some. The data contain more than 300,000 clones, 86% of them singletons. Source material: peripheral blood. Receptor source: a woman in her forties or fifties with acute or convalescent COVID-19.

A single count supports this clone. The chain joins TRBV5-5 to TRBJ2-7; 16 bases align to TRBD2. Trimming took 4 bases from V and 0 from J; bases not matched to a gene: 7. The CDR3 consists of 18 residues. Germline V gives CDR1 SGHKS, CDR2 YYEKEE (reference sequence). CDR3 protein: CASSMGLAGGPASYEQYF. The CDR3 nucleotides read TGTGCCAGCAGCATGGGACTAGCGGGAGGGCCGGCCTCCTACGAGCAGTACTTC.

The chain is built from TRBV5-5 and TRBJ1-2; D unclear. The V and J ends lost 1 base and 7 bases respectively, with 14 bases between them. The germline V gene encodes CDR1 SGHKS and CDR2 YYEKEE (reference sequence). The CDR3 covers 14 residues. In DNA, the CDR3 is TGTGCCAGCAGCTTGTCTGCCCTTATGAGTGGCTACACCTTC. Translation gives CASSLSALMSGYTF.